This T cell receptor beta chain derives from a study of shared clonotypes between healthy human individuals. Findings of the study overall: Clonotypes shared by all four sorted-subset donors had higher generation probabilities than non-shared clonotypes.

The protocol was immunoSEQ multiplex PCR, while the TCRdb copy is restricted to in-frame clones and leaves out a portion. The sample includes about 610,000 clones, roughly 97% seen only once; the top ten take 0.057%. Points on this clone: Its antigen remains unidentified.

Germline V gives CDR1 SGHNT, CDR2 YYREEE (reference sequence). Trimming cost V 3 bases and J 4 bases; bases outside gene matches: 4. CDR3 size: 15 residues. J is TRBJ2-5 and V is TRBV5-4, with 12 bases identical to TRBD2. This clonotype was obtained from a woman aged 25 to 39 in good health. Sequencing used naive CD4+ T cells sorted from blood. Subset described: CD45RA+ positively selected. CDR3 loop: CASSSLAGGLETQYF. The CDR3 DNA reads as TGTGCCAGCAGCTCACTAGCGGGAGGTCTAGAGACCCAGTACTTC.